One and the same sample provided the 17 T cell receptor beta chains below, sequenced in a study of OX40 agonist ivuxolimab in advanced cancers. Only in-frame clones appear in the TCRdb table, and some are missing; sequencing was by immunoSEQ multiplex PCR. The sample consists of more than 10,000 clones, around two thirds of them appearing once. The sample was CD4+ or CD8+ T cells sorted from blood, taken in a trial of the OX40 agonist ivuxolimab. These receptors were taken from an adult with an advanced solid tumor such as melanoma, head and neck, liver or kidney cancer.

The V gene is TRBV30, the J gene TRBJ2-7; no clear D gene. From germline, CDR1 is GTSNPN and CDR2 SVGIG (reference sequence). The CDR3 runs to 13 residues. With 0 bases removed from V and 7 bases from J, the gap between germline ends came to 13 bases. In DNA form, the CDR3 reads TGTGCCTGGAGTGTAGACCGCTTACGAGAGCAGTACTTC. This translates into CAWSVDRLREQYF.

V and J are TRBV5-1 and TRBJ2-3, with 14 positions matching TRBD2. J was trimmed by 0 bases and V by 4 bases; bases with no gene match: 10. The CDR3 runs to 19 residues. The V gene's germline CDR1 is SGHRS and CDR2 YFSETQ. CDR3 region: CASSPRGTSGSRSTDTQYF. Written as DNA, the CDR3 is TGCGCCAGCAGCCCGAGGGGGACTAGCGGGAGCCGAAGCACAGATACGCAGTATTTT.

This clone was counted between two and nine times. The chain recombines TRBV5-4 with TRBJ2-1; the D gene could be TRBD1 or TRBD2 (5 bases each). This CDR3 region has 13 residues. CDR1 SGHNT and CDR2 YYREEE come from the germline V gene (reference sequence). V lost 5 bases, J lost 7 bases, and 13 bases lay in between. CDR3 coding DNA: TGTGCCAGCAGTGGGGGAGAATGGAATGAGCAGTTCTTC. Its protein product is CASSGGEWNEQFF.

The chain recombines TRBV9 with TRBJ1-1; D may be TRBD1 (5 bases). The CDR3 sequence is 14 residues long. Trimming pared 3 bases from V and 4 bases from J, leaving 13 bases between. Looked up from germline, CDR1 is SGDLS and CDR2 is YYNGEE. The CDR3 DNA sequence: TGTGCCAGCAGCGCCTCCGCGGGGGGCACTGAAGCTTTCTTT. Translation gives CASSASAGGTEAFF. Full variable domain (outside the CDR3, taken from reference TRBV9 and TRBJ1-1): DSGVTQTPKHLITATGQRVTLRCSPRSGDLSVYWYQQSLDQGLQFLIQYYNGEERAKGNILERFSAQQFPDLHSELNLSSLELGDSALYFCASSASAGGTEAFFGQGTRLTVV.

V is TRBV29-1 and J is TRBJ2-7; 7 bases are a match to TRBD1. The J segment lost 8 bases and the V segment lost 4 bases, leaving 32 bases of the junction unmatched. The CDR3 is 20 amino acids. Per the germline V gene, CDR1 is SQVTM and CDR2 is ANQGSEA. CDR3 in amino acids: CSVVPGQSKGTEEPYPKQYF. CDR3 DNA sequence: TGCAGCGTTGTTCCAGGACAATCTAAGGGGACAGAAGAGCCATACCCGAAGCAGTACTTC.

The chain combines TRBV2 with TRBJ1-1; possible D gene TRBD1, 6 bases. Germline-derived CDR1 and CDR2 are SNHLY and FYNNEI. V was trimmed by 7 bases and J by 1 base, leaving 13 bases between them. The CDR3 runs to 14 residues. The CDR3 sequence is CASKTGHANTEAFF. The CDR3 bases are TGTGCCAGCAAAACGGGACACGCGAACACTGAAGCTTTCTTT.

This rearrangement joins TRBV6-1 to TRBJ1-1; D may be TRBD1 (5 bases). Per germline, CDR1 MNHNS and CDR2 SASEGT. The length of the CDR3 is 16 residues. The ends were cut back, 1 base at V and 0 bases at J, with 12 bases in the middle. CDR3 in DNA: TGTGCCAGCAGTGAAGTGGGCCAGGGCATGAACACTGAAGCTTTCTTT. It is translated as CASSEVGQGMNTEAFF.

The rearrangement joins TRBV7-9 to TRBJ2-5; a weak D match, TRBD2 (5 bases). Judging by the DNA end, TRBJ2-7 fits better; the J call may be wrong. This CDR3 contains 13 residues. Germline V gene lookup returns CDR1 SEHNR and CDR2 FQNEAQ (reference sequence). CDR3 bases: TGTGCCAGCAGGGCCGGGGAGTACTACGAGCAGTACTTC. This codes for CASRAGEYYEQYF.

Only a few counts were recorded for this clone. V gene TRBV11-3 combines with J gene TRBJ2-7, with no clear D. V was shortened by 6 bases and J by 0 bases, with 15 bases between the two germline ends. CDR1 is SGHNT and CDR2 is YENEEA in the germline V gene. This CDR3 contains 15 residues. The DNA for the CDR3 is TGTGCCAGCAGTCCCGGCATCGGTACCTCCTACGAGCAGTACTTC. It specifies CASSPGIGTSYEQYF.

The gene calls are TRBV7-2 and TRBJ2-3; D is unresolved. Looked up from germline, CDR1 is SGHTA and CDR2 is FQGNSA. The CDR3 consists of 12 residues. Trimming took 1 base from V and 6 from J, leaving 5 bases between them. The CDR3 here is CASSLVADTQYF. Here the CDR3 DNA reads TGTGCCAGCAGCTTAGTTGCTGATACGCAGTATTTT.

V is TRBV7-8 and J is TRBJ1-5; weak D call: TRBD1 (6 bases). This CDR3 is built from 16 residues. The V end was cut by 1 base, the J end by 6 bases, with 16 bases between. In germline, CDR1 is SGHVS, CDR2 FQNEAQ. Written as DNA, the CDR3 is TGTGCCAGCAGCTTAGGTCCGGGGGCGCTGGGTCAGCCCCAGCATTTT. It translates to CASSLGPGALGQPQHF.

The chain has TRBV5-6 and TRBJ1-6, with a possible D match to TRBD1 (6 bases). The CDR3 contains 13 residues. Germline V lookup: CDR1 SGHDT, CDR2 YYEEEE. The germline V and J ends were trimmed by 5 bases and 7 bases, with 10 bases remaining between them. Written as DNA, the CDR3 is TGTGCCAGCAGGTCCGGGGGCAATTCACCCCTCCACTTT. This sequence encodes CASRSGGNSPLHF.

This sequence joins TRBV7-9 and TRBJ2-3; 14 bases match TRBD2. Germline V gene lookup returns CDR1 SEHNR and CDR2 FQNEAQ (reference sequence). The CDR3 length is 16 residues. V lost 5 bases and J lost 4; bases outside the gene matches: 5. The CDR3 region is CASSGGTSGSPDTQYF. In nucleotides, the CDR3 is TGTGCCAGCAGCGGGGGGACTAGCGGGAGCCCAGATACGCAGTATTTT.

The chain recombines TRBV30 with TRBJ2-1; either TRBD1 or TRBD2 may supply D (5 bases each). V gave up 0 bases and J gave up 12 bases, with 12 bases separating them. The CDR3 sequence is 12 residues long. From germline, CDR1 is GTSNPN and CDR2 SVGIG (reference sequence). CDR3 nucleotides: TGTGCCTGGAGTGTACCGGGGCGAGGGCAGTTCTTC. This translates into CAWSVPGRGQFF.

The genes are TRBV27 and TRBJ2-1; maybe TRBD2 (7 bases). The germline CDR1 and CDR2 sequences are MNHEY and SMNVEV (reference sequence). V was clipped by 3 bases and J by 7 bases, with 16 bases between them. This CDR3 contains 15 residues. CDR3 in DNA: TGTGCCAGCAGTTTGGGGGGGCTAGCAGGTAATGAGCAGTTCTTC. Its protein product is CASSLGGLAGNEQFF.

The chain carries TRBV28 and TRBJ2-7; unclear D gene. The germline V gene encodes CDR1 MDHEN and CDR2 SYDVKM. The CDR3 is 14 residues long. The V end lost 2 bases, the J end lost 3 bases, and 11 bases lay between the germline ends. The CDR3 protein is CASSLGVGSYEQYF. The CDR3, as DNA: TGTGCCAGCAGTTTAGGGGTTGGTAGCTACGAGCAGTACTTC.

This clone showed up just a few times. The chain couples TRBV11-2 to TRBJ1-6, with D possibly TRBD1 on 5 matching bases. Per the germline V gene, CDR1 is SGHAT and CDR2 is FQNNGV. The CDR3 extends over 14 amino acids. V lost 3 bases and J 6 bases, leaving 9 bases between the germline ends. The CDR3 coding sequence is TGTGCCAGCAGCTTCGTCGGGGGTAATTCACCCCTCCACTTT. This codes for CASSFVGGNSPLHF.